This T cell receptor (beta chain) was sequenced for a study of siplizumab effects on memory and regulatory T cells. TCRdb's table, derived via immunoSEQ multiplex PCR, lists solely in-frame clones and lacks some. Of about 100,000 clones listed, more than 85% are singletons. With respect to this clone: Its antigen is as yet unknown.

Findings of the study overall: Naive T cell populations appeared to exhibit greater diversity than memory cells and appeared to be major alloresponse contributors.

With V trimmed by 3 bases and J by 0 bases, 2 bases remained unmatched. This CDR3 region has 16 residues. CDR1 and CDR2 from the germline V gene are LGHNA and YNFKEQ. This rearrangement joins TRBV4-2 to TRBJ2-1; TRBD2 agrees at 10 bases. Material: CD4+ T cells sorted from blood. This TCR came from a human donor in good health. CDR3 sequence reads: CASSQASGSSYNEQFF. CDR3 DNA sequence: TGTGCCAGCAGCCAGGCTAGCGGGAGCTCCTACAATGAGCAGTTCTTC.